This T cell receptor beta chain derives from a study of Graves' ophthalmopathy and Graves' hyperthyroidism. Study conclusions and caveats: Also, most clonotypes expanded in the thyroid above 0.001 frequency appeared in blood.

Investigators amplified TCR beta CDR3 regions from RNA transcripts. Amplification began with first-round RT-PCR using HTBI primers, then second-round multiplex PCR was performed. TCRdb itself ran the multiplex PCR reads through MiXCR, one entry per CDR3 protein. This sample has under 350,000 distinct CDR3 sequences, with roughly 15% found just once. Germline V gene lookup returns CDR1 DFQATT and CDR2 SNEGSKA (reference sequence). The CDR3 contains 13 residues. This clonotype was seen repeatedly, ten times or more. Its antigen remains unidentified. Orbital computed tomography and thyroid ultrasound, along with TRAb, serum thyroxine and clinical symptoms, underpinned diagnosis. The starting material, approximately 10 ml of fresh peripheral blood, provided the PBMCs.

Source material: peripheral blood. This TCR was sampled from an adult man with Graves' ophthalmopathy. V and J are TRBV20-1 and TRBJ2-2; D ambiguous. The CDR3 sequence: CSARPFSAGELFF. CDR3 sequence (DNA): TGCAGCGCTCGTCCTTTCTCGGCCGGGGAGCTGTTTTTT.